The rows below give T cell receptor beta chains drawn from one sample of a study of control samples from healthy donors and cancer patients. Produced via immunoSEQ multiplex PCR; TCRdb's table is partial and in-frame only. The repertoire holds under 200,000 clones, with over 85% as singletons. Material for sequencing was blood. These receptors were obtained from a woman aged 40 to 49 in good health. The CDR3 runs from the conserved cysteine through the conserved F or W. A D gene is named only where the DNA matches it firmly. Clone size is not always given. Where it is, it says once, few, many or a class for expanded clones.

TRBV7-9	-	TRBJ1-1	-	TGTGCCAGCAGCTTAGATGCGGGGATGAACACTGAAGCTTTCTTT	CASSLDAGMNTEAFF
TRBV6-8	TRBD2	TRBJ2-2	-	TGTGCCAGCAGTTTTAGCGGGGGGGCCTTCCCCGGGGAGCTGTTTTTT	CASSFSGGAFPGELFF
TRBV12-3/TRBV12-4	-	TRBJ2-4	-	TGTGCCAGCAGTTTAATGGACATTCAGTACTTC	CASSLMDIQYF
TRBV30	-	TRBJ2-7	few	TGTGCCTGGAGTTACAGGGATTACGAGCAGTACTTC	CAWSYRDYEQYF
TRBV9	TRBD1	TRBJ1-2	-	TGTGCCAGCAGCACAGGACAGGTAGTCTATGGCTACACCTTC	CASSTGQVVYGYTF
TRBV9	TRBD1	TRBJ2-1	-	TGTGCCAGCAGCGTCGGACAGGGAAATTATCAGGAGCAGTTCTTC	CASSVGQGNYQEQFF
TRBV5-1	TRBD1	TRBJ2-3	-	TGCGCCAGCAGCGTCGGGACAGGCACAGATACGCAGTATTTT	CASSVGTGTDTQYF
TRBV5-8	-	TRBJ1-1	-	TGTGCCAGCAGCTTTCGGTTAATGAACACTGAAGCTTTCTTT	CASSFRLMNTEAFF
TRBV7-2	-	TRBJ2-5	-	TGTGCCAGCTCCCCTAGGGGTAGGGGGGCCTCAGAGACCCAGTACTTC	CASSPRGRGASETQYF
TRBV2	-	TRBJ1-3	-	TGTGCCAGCAGTGAGACGGGAGGAAACACCATATATTTT	CASSETGGNTIYF
TRBV11-2	TRBD2	TRBJ2-4	-	TGTGCCAGCAGCTTAGAAGCGGGAGGGCTCAGGATTCAGTACTTC	CASSLEAGGLRIQYF
TRBV6-5	TRBD1	TRBJ2-5	-	TGTGCCAGCAGTTCACTGGGACAGGGAGAAGAGACCCAGTACTTC	CASSSLGQGEETQYF
TRBV12-3/TRBV12-4	TRBD1	TRBJ1-2	-	TGTGCCAGCAGTTTACCCGGACAGGGTGGCTACACCTTC	CASSLPGQGGYTF
TRBV20-1	-	TRBJ2-5	once	TGCAGTGCTAGAGGCTTAGAGACCCAGTACTTC	CSARGLETQYF
TRBV6-2/TRBV6-3	-	TRBJ1-2	-	TGTGCCAGCAGTTACACGACCCCTTTTAAGGATGGCTACACCTTC	CASSYTTPFKDGYTF
TRBV6-5	-	TRBJ1-5	-	TGTGCCAGCACGGCAGGTAGATTTCAGCCCCAGCATTTT	CASTAGRFQPQHF
TRBV14	-	TRBJ1-2	-	TGTGCCAGCAGCCAACTGTCCCACAGCTCCTATGGCTACACCTTC	CASSQLSHSSYGYTF
TRBV15	-	TRBJ2-1	-	TGTGCCACCAGCAGAGACCGCGGCTCCTACAATGAGCAGTTCTTC	CATSRDRGSYNEQFF
TRBV10-3	TRBD2	TRBJ2-7	-	TGTGCCATCAGTGGGACTAGCTCCTACGAGCAGTACTTC	CAISGTSSYEQYF
TRBV6-5	TRBD2	TRBJ2-1	-	TGTGCCAGCAGGCCGGGACTAGCGGGAAGTAATGAGCAGTTCTTC	CASRPGLAGSNEQFF
TRBV30	-	TRBJ2-2	-	TGTGCCTGGAGTGTCTTTAGCCGGGGCGGGGAGCTGTTTTTT	CAWSVFSRGGELFF
TRBV5-6	TRBD1	TRBJ2-6	-	TGTGCCAGCAGCCCGTTCTCTGGGACAGGGGGGTCTGGGGCCAACGTCCTGACTTTC	CASSPFSGTGGSGANVLTF
TRBV19	-	TRBJ1-1	-	TGTGCCAGTAGTATAGAGAACACTGAAGCTTTCTTT	CASSIENTEAFF
TRBV7-8	-	TRBJ1-1	-	TGTGCCAGCAGCCTAAACCATGGCGGCGAAGCTTTCTTT	CASSLNHGGEAFF
TRBV7-2	-	TRBJ2-5	-	TGTGCCAGCAGCTTAGTTGGGATGTCGGAGACCCAGTACTTC	CASSLVGMSETQYF
TRBV7-7	-	TRBJ2-1	-	TGTGCCAGCAGCCCGACCCAGGTGTCCTACAATGAGCAGTTCTTC	CASSPTQVSYNEQFF
TRBV5-6	-	TRBJ1-2	-	TGTGCCAGCAGCTTAAGTTATCTAGGGTTAGTCGGCTACACCTTC	CASSLSYLGLVGYTF
TRBV24-1	-	TRBJ1-2	-	TGTGCCACCAGTGAGGGGCTAAACTATGGCTACACCTTC	CATSEGLNYGYTF
TRBV2	-	TRBJ1-2	-	TGTGCCAGCAGTGAAGCGGGGACTTACACCTTC	CASSEAGTYTF
TRBV9	TRBD2	TRBJ2-7	-	TGTGCCAGCAGCGTAGGGGTAGCGGGAGGCCACGAGCAGTACTTC	CASSVGVAGGHEQYF
TRBV11-2	TRBD1	TRBJ1-6	-	TGTGCCAGCAGGGGGGGACAGCGGAATTCACCCCTCCACTTT	CASRGGQRNSPLHF
TRBV5-6	-	TRBJ2-2	-	TGTGCCAGCAGCCCCCTCCCGGGGACCCAGGCTGGGGAGCTGTTTTTT	CASSPLPGTQAGELFF
TRBV4-3	TRBD1	TRBJ2-3	-	TGCGCCAGCCGTAGGAGGGACAGGGGTACAGATACGCAGTATTTT	CASRRRDRGTDTQYF
TRBV25-1	-	TRBJ2-7	-	TGTGCCAGCAGTGAGTTCTACGAGCAGTACTTC	CASSEFYEQYF
TRBV18	-	TRBJ1-1	-	TGTGCCAGCTCCTTGCGGGTGGACACTGAAGCTTTCTTT	CASSLRVDTEAFF
TRBV20-1	-	TRBJ1-5	-	TGCAGTGCTAGTCCTTCGGGAGGCAATCAGCCCCAGCATTTT	CSASPSGGNQPQHF
TRBV6-5	TRBD1	TRBJ1-2	-	TGTGCCAGCAAGATGACAGGGGCCGACTATGGCTACACCTTC	CASKMTGADYGYTF
TRBV7-9	-	TRBJ1-1	once	TGTGCCAGCAGCTTGTGGGGGAACACTGAAGCTTTCTTT	CASSLWGNTEAFF
TRBV4-3	-	TRBJ2-1	-	TGCGCTAGCAGCCAAGATCAGACTAGTCGCAATGAGCAGTTCTTC	CASSQDQTSRNEQFF
TRBV29-1	-	TRBJ2-7	-	TGCAGCGTTGGGGGGGACCCCCCGGGGCAGTACTTC	CSVGGDPPGQYF
TRBV11-2	TRBD1	TRBJ1-2	once	TGTGCCAGCAGCTTAATTCCGGGACAGAATGGCTACACCTTC	CASSLIPGQNGYTF
TRBV19	-	TRBJ1-5	-	TGTGCCAGTCAGTGGGACATCCATAGCAATCAGCCCCAGCATTTT	CASQWDIHSNQPQHF
TRBV4-1	TRBD2	TRBJ2-1	-	TGCGCCAGCAGCCAAGAACGGCTAGCGGGGGCCAATGAGCAGTTCTTC	CASSQERLAGANEQFF
TRBV5-4	-	TRBJ1-2	-	TGTGCCAGCAGGGCACCTACTAACTATGGCTACACCTTC	CASRAPTNYGYTF
TRBV9	-	TRBJ1-3	-	TGTGCCAGCTCCGTACTCCGAGAGGGAAACACCATATATTTT	CASSVLREGNTIYF
TRBV5-8	TRBD2	TRBJ2-3	-	TGTGCCAGCAGCAATAGTTTTGGACTAGCGGGGGTGAGCACAGATACGCAGTATTTT	CASSNSFGLAGVSTDTQYF
TRBV4-2	-	TRBJ2-7	-	TGTGCCAGCAGCCAAGAGAGGGGCGAAGTCTACGAGCAGTACTTC	CASSQERGEVYEQYF
TRBV5-1	-	TRBJ1-1	-	TGCGCCAGCAGCCCTACACGCGGGCGGAACACTGAAGCTTTCTTT	CASSPTRGRNTEAFF
TRBV7-8	-	TRBJ2-5	-	TGTGCCAGCAGCAGCACAGGTTTGCCGGGGCAAGAGACCCAGTACTTC	CASSSTGLPGQETQYF
TRBV7-2	-	TRBJ2-7	-	TGTGCCAGCAGCTTAACAGGCACCTACGAGCAGTACTTC	CASSLTGTYEQYF
TRBV6-5	-	TRBJ2-2	-	TGTGCCAGCAGTCCCGGGCGCCGGGAGCTGTTTTTT	CASSPGRRELFF
TRBV12-3/TRBV12-4	-	TRBJ1-2	-	TGTGCCAGCAAACCCAGGGAGGACTATGGCTACACCTTC	CASKPREDYGYTF
TRBV5-6	-	TRBJ1-2	once	TGTGCCAGCAGCTTAGGAAGAGGCTATGGCTACACCTTC	CASSLGRGYGYTF
TRBV30	-	TRBJ1-4	-	TGTGCCTGGAGTGACGGGACTTCGGCAACTAATGAAAAACTGTTTTTT	CAWSDGTSATNEKLFF
TRBV5-1	TRBD1	TRBJ2-2	-	TGCGCCAGCAGCCGGACAGGGAACCCCGGGGAGCTGTTTTTT	CASSRTGNPGELFF